One sample yielded the 14 T cell receptor beta chains listed below, sequenced in a study of blood T cell repertoires in COVID-19. Data came from immunoSEQ multiplex PCR; TCRdb stores just in-frame clones and leaves some out. The sample has about 250,000 clones, approximately 86% seen once; the top ten hold 5.5%. What was sequenced was peripheral blood. These receptors all come from a human donor in a cohort sampled during active COVID-19.

The chain uses TRBV19 and TRBJ1-5; D remains ambiguous. The V end lost 7 bases, the J end lost 0 bases, and 13 bases lay between the germline ends. CDR1 LNHDA and CDR2 SQIVND come from the germline V gene (reference sequence). The CDR3 length is 15 residues. The CDR3 nucleotides are TGTGCCAGTAATGGGGAGGCTGTTAGCAATCAGCCCCAGCATTTT. Its translation: CASNGEAVSNQPQHF.

The CDR3: CASSLADGTGHYEQYF. In DNA, the CDR3 is TGTGCCAGCAGTTTAGCCGACGGGACAGGCCACTACGAGCAGTACTTC. The chain links TRBV28 to TRBJ2-7; 8 positions agree with TRBD1. CDR3 length equals 16 residues. J gave up 3 bases and V 2 bases, and 9 bases lay outside the gene matches. Germline CDR1 MDHEN, CDR2 SYDVKM.

About this clone itself: The junction departs from the called germline gene at one end, perhaps through a read error. The chain uses TRBV7-7 and TRBJ2-1; TRBD2 aligns across 10 bases. CDR3 length: 15 residues. Germline V gene data show CDR1 as SSHAT and CDR2 as FNYEAQ (reference sequence). As DNA, the CDR3 is TGTGCTAGCAGCTTAGTAACTAGCGGGATCGGTGAGCAGTTCTTC. Its translation: CASSLVTSGIGEQFF.

The J gene is TRBJ2-7, the V gene TRBV7-9; the match to TRBD1 covers 7 bases. The CDR3 is 16 residues long. V shed 4 bases, J shed 2 bases, and the junction held 11 bases outside the gene matches. Germline V gene lookup returns CDR1 SEHNR and CDR2 FQNEAQ (reference sequence). The CDR3 DNA reads TGTGCCAGCAGCTGGTCGGGACAGACGAGGACCTACGAGCAGTACTTC. Amino acid sequence: CASSWSGQTRTYEQYF.

This chain uses TRBV6-5 with TRBJ1-2, with 8 bases aligning to TRBD1. Germline V lookup: CDR1 MNHEY, CDR2 SVGAGI. V lost 2 bases, J lost 6 bases, and 8 bases stayed unmatched. The CDR3 spans 15 residues. CDR3 nucleotide sequence: TGTGCCAGCAGTTACACCCCAGGGGGCGCGAATGGCTACACCTTC. It specifies CASSYTPGGANGYTF.

The gene calls are TRBV12-3 or TRBV12-4 and TRBJ1-2; D possibly corresponds to TRBD1 (5 bases). The CDR3 extends over 13 amino acids. V gave up 7 bases and J gave up 2 bases, with 11 bases separating them. In DNA, the CDR3 is TGTGCCAGCAACCCGGGGGGGAACTATGGCTACACCTTC. The encoded protein is CASNPGGNYGYTF.

This clone was seen a handful of times. The rearrangement joins TRBV18 to TRBJ2-7; TRBD2 matches 12 bases. The CDR3 is 18 residues long. V was clipped by 6 bases and J by 3 bases; unmatched bases: 15. The germline gives CDR1 KGHSH, CDR2 LQKENI. Here the CDR3 DNA reads TGTGCCAGCTCCCTCCGGGGCGGGACTAGCGGGTTAAACTACGAGCAGTACTTC. This encodes CASSLRGGTSGLNYEQYF. The whole variable domain, filled in from reference TRBV18 and TRBJ2-7, reads NAGVMQNPRHLVRRRGQEARLRCSPMKGHSHVYWYRQLPEEGLKFMVYLQKENIIDESGMPKERFSAEFPKEGPSILRIQQVVRGDSAAYFCASSLRGGTSGLNYEQYFGPGTRLTVT.

In nucleotides, the CDR3 is TGTGCCAGCAGCTTAGTCGGCGGGGGTGACAATGAGCAGTTCTTC. Translating it yields CASSLVGGGDNEQFF. V usage is TRBV7-6 and J usage is TRBJ2-1; 7 bases agree with TRBD2. Germline trimming cut 1 base from V and 5 bases from J; bases unmatched to any gene: 5. CDR1 is SGHVS, CDR2 FNYEAQ, per germline. The CDR3 sequence is 15 residues long.

V usage is TRBV5-1 and J usage is TRBJ2-4, with TRBD1 matching 10 bases. Germline V gene sequence: CDR1 SGHRS, CDR2 YFSETQ. V shed 4 bases, J shed 6 bases, and the junction held 4 bases outside the gene matches. This CDR3 has 14 amino acids. CDR3 sequence (DNA): TGCGCCAGCAGCGCGGGACAGGGGACAAACATTCAGTACTTC. Its protein is CASSAGQGTNIQYF. Variable domain in full (rest from reference TRBV5-1 and TRBJ2-4): KAGVTQTPRYLIKTRGQQVTLSCSPISGHRSVSWYQQTPGQGLQFLFEYFSETQRNKGNFPGRFSGRQFSNSRSEMNVSTLELGDSALYLCASSAGQGTNIQYFGAGTRLSVL.

The chain uses TRBV6-5 and TRBJ2-7, with 8 bases matching TRBD1. CDR1 MNHEY and CDR2 SVGAGI come from the germline V gene. Trimming cost V 4 bases and J 3 bases; bases outside gene matches: 5. There are 14 residues in the CDR3. In DNA form, the CDR3 reads TGTGCCAGCAGTTGGGACAGGACCCTCTACGAGCAGTACTTC. Translation: CASSWDRTLYEQYF.

The rearrangement uses TRBV5-1 and TRBJ1-1, with D possibly being TRBD1 (5 bases). The V and J ends lost 3 bases and 4 bases respectively, with 13 bases between them. There are 14 residues in the CDR3. The germline gives CDR1 SGHRS, CDR2 YFSETQ. In DNA, the CDR3 is TGCGCCAGCAGCTCACGTCAGGGAGGCACTGAAGCTTTCTTT. As protein: CASSSRQGGTEAFF. Filled out from reference TRBV5-1 and TRBJ1-1, the complete variable domain reads KAGVTQTPRYLIKTRGQQVTLSCSPISGHRSVSWYQQTPGQGLQFLFEYFSETQRNKGNFPGRFSGRQFSNSRSEMNVSTLELGDSALYLCASSSRQGGTEAFFGQGTRLTVV.

This chain joins TRBV5-6 and TRBJ1-1; a possible D gene is TRBD1 (5 bases). V lost 1 base to trimming and J lost 4 bases, with 14 bases between them. The CDR3 covers 15 residues. Germline loops: CDR1 SGHDT, CDR2 YYEEEE. The CDR3 is CASSLSLRTGTEAFF. DNA of the CDR3: TGTGCCAGCAGCTTGAGTCTTCGTACAGGCACTGAAGCTTTCTTT.

The chain links TRBV15 to TRBJ2-7; the D is unclear. The CDR3 sequence is 14 residues long. Germline assignment: CDR1 LNHNV and CDR2 YYDKDF (reference sequence). The V and J ends lost 1 base and 0 bases respectively, with 7 bases between them. The CDR3 DNA follows: TGTGCCACCAGCAGAGTGTCAGACTCCTACGAGCAGTACTTC. The encoded protein is CATSRVSDSYEQYF.

This clone was seen just once. This chain uses TRBV11-2 with TRBJ2-3, with TRBD1 matching over 7 bases. Unmatched junction bases numbered 6, after V lost 7 bases and J lost 2 bases. The CDR3 loop spans 14 amino acids. CDR1 is SGHAT, CDR2 FQNNGV, per germline. DNA for the CDR3: TGTGCCAGCACCCTGGACAGGATCACAGATACGCAGTATTTT. This translates into CASTLDRITDTQYF.